The 15 T cell receptor beta chains below were found in one sample sequenced in a study of beta chain features in type 1 diabetes. Expressed TCRB transcripts got sequenced, as all isolated RNA was reverse transcribed. Sequenced by immunoSEQ multiplex PCR; TCRdb stores in-frame clones only, minus some. The sample contains 130,000 to 150,000 clones, around 8.7% of which appear only once. Sequencing was done on a sample of central memory CD4+ T cells from blood. The receptors originated from a man between 18 and 35 years old in good health.

V is TRBV5-1 and J is TRBJ1-1; 7 bases agree with TRBD1. V shed 4 bases, J shed 4 bases, and the junction held 10 bases outside the gene matches. Germline assignment: CDR1 SGHRS and CDR2 YFSETQ. This CDR3 spans 15 amino acids. CDR3 sequence reads: CASSPRTGEGTEAFF. Written as DNA, the CDR3 is TGCGCCAGCAGCCCCAGGACAGGAGAAGGCACTGAAGCTTTCTTT.

Comments on this clone: Additional DNA sequences in this sample encode the identical CDR3. V and J are TRBV7-2 and TRBJ2-5; D is ambiguous. The CDR3 covers 11 residues. Trimming cost V 5 bases and J 5 bases, with 6 bases left between them. Germline V gene data show CDR1 as SGHTA and CDR2 as FQGNSA. This CDR3 is CASSPRETQYF. CDR3 in DNA: TGTGCCAGCAGCCCGCGTGAGACCCAGTACTTC.

This chain connects TRBV20-1 to TRBJ2-5, with D perhaps matching TRBD2 (5 bases). The CDR3 totals 11 residues. The V end was cut by 3 bases, the J end by 3 bases, with 5 bases between. Germline V gene sequence: CDR1 DFQATT, CDR2 SNEGSKA (reference sequence). CDR3 sequence reads: CSASGEETQYF. DNA for the CDR3: TGCAGTGCTAGCGGGGAAGAGACCCAGTACTTC.

V gene TRBV6-4 combines with J gene TRBJ2-2; TRBD2 is a possible D gene (6 bases). The CDR3 is made up of 14 amino acids. The V end lost 0 bases, the J end lost 7 bases, and 9 bases lay between the germline ends. CDR1 is MRHNA and CDR2 is SNTAGT in the germline V gene. This CDR3 is CASSDSNGGGELFF. Written as DNA, the CDR3 is TGTGCCAGCAGTGACTCGAACGGGGGCGGGGAGCTGTTTTTT.

This clone was found a few times. This rearrangement joins TRBV7-6 to TRBJ2-7; D unclear. The CDR3 loop spans 14 amino acids. V was shortened by 4 bases and J by 0 bases, with 10 bases between the two germline ends. Germline assignment: CDR1 SGHVS and CDR2 FNYEAQ. CDR3 DNA sequence: TGTGCCAGCAGCTCGGCTAGGTCCTCCTACGAGCAGTACTTC. It codes for CASSSARSSYEQYF. The entire variable domain, with the rest obtained from reference TRBV7-6 and TRBJ2-7, is as follows: GAGVSQSPRYKVTKRGQDVALRCDPISGHVSLYWYRQALGQGPEFLTYFNYEAQQDKSGLPNDRFSAERPEGSISTLTIQRTEQRDSAMYRCASSSARSSYEQYFGPGTRLTVT.

The rearrangement uses TRBV5-4 and TRBJ2-2; D possibly corresponds to TRBD1 (5 bases). With 0 bases removed from V and 8 bases from J, the gap between germline ends came to 14 bases. This CDR3 contains 15 residues. Germline CDR1 is SGHNT and CDR2 is YYREEE (reference sequence). The chain's CDR3 is CASSLETVQRGELFF. Here the CDR3 DNA reads TGTGCCAGCAGCTTGGAGACAGTACAAAGGGGGGAGCTGTTTTTT.

Comment on this clone: This CDR3 is also generated by other DNA sequences in the sample. V is TRBV6-5 and J is TRBJ2-5, with D perhaps TRBD2 (5 bases). CDR1 and CDR2 (germline): MNHEY, SVGAGI. The CDR3 is 13 amino acids. The ends were cut back, 7 bases at V and 3 bases at J, with 12 bases in the middle. CDR3 bases: TGTGCCAGCAACAGCGGAACGGAAGAGACCCAGTACTTC. Its protein is CASNSGTEETQYF.

Comment on this clone: This CDR3 is also generated by other DNA sequences in the sample. V gene TRBV29-1 combines with J gene TRBJ2-2, with 9 bases matching TRBD2. This CDR3 is built from 14 residues. Germline CDR1 reads SQVTM; CDR2 reads ANQGSEA. The V and J ends lost 6 bases and 0 bases, in that order; junction bases with no gene match: 2. The CDR3 protein is CSVGGGANTGELFF. CDR3 nucleotide sequence: TGCAGCGTGGGCGGGGGGGCGAACACCGGGGAGCTGTTTTTT.

The chain employs TRBV5-4 and TRBJ2-7; 11 bases line up with TRBD1. This CDR3 has 15 residues. After removal of 4 bases from V and 7 bases from J, the junction contained 10 bases not matched to a gene. CDR1 is SGHNT and CDR2 is YYREEE in the germline V gene (reference sequence). The CDR3 nucleotides read TGTGCCAGCAGCCTGGACAGGGGGCCGCTGGGAGAGCAGTACTTC. This gives the protein CASSLDRGPLGEQYF.

In this sample, this clone turned up many times. The sample carries other DNA sequences with the same CDR3. The V call is TRBV28, the J call TRBJ1-5, with a weak D call TRBD1 (5 bases). Germline lookup yields CDR1 MDHEN and CDR2 SYDVKM. This CDR3 spans 13 amino acids. V shed 5 bases and J shed 3 bases, with 8 bases lying between them. The CDR3 bases are TGTGCCAGCAGTACAGGTCTCAATCAGCCCCAGCATTTT. Translation: CASSTGLNQPQHF. Full variable domain (rest looked up from reference TRBV28 and TRBJ1-5): DVKVTQSSRYLVKRTGEKVFLECVQDMDHENMFWYRQDPGLGLRLIYFSYDVKMKEKGDIPEGYSVSREKKERFSLILESASTNQTSMYLCASSTGLNQPQHFGDGTRLSIL.

The genes are TRBV9 and TRBJ2-1, with 11 bases that match TRBD2. This CDR3 comprises 16 residues. Germline CDR1 is SGDLS and CDR2 is YYNGEE. Unmatched junction bases numbered 7, after V lost 5 bases and J lost 3 bases. CDR3 coding DNA: TGTGCCAGCAGACCCTTCGGGACTAGCGGCTACAATGAGCAGTTCTTC. This encodes CASRPFGTSGYNEQFF.

This clone was seen at least ten times. J is TRBJ1-2 and V is TRBV6-6, with D tentatively TRBD1 (5 bases). Germline V gene lookup returns CDR1 MNHNY and CDR2 SVGAGI (reference sequence). Deletions cut 2 bases from V and 6 bases from J, with 13 bases between. This CDR3 is 14 amino acids long. The CDR3 nucleotides read TGTGCCAGCAGTTACCAGGGAGGGTTCCATGGCTACACCTTC. Translated, it gives CASSYQGGFHGYTF.

Only a few counts were recorded for this clone. This rearrangement joins TRBV11-2 to TRBJ1-2; the D gene is possibly TRBD1 (5 bases). Germline V gene lookup returns CDR1 SGHAT and CDR2 FQNNGV. The CDR3 is 13 residues long. V shed 5 bases and J shed 2 bases, with 9 bases lying between them. The CDR3 here is CASSRDRNYGYTF. The CDR3 region has the DNA TGTGCCAGCAGCCGCGACAGAAACTATGGCTACACCTTC.

The chain links TRBV27 to TRBJ1-5; the D gene is possibly TRBD1 (5 bases). The length of the CDR3 is 14 residues. Trimming removed 3 bases at V and 6 bases at J, with 12 bases between. The germline CDR1 and CDR2 sequences are MNHEY and SMNVEV (reference sequence). This chain's CDR3 is CASSFGREGQPQHF. CDR3 in DNA: TGTGCCAGCAGTTTTGGCAGGGAGGGTCAGCCCCAGCATTTT.

This sequence joins TRBV9 and TRBJ1-2; the D gene is possibly TRBD1 (5 bases). CDR1 is SGDLS and CDR2 is YYNGEE in the germline V gene. This CDR3 is built from 15 residues. The V gene lost 3 bases and the J gene lost 4 bases, with 16 bases spanning the gap. CDR3 amino acids: CASSARMTEFYGYTF. The DNA of the CDR3 is TGTGCCAGCAGCGCCCGGATGACAGAATTCTATGGCTACACCTTC.